These T cell receptor beta chains were read from a single sample in a study of blood T cell repertoires in COVID-19. The method was immunoSEQ multiplex PCR; TCRdb's version includes in-frame clones alone and lacks a portion of them. Among 150,000 to 200,000 clones, over 80% were seen once, and the ten largest hold around 1.6%. Sequenced material: peripheral blood. These receptors were collected from a woman aged 45-65 years with acute or convalescent COVID-19. Both conserved end residues are part of each CDR3. Each record gives: CDR3 protein, CDR3 DNA, J gene, clone size, V gene, D gene. A D gene is named only where the DNA matches it firmly. The listing skips clone size in some rows; elsewhere it reads once, few, many or a size class.

CDR3: CASSLWTGTGSYNEQFF
DNA: TGTGCCAGCAGCTTATGGACCGGGACAGGCTCCTACAATGAGCAGTTCTTC
J: TRBJ2-1
size: -
V: TRBV3-1/TRBV3-2
D: TRBD1

CDR3: CASSSRTSGGVDTQYF
DNA: TGTGCCAGCAGTTCCCGGACTAGCGGGGGAGTAGATACGCAGTATTTT
J: TRBJ2-3
size: once
V: TRBV6-5
D: TRBD2

CDR3: CASSPRDTGGYTF
DNA: TGTGCCAGCAGTCCCCGGGACACTGGTGGCTACACCTTC
J: TRBJ1-2
size: -
V: TRBV6-2/TRBV6-3
D: -

CDR3: CASSLPQGLAGGTYEQYF
DNA: TGTGCCAGCAGCTTACCCCAGGGTCTAGCGGGAGGTACCTACGAGCAGTACTTC
J: TRBJ2-7
size: once
V: TRBV7-2
D: TRBD2

CDR3: CASSYALAESYNEQFF
DNA: TGCGCCAGCAGCTACGCCTTAGCGGAATCCTACAATGAGCAGTTCTTC
J: TRBJ2-1
size: -
V: TRBV4-1
D: -

CDR3: CAWREAGTYNEQFF
DNA: TGTGCCTGGAGAGAGGCGGGGACCTACAATGAGCAGTTCTTC
J: TRBJ2-1
size: -
V: TRBV30
D: -

CDR3: CAWSATVYSGNTIYF
DNA: TGTGCCTGGAGCGCGACAGTTTACTCTGGAAACACCATATATTTT
J: TRBJ1-3
size: -
V: TRBV30
D: -

CDR3: CASSPGLQETQYF
DNA: TGTGCCAGCAGCCCGGGACTACAAGAGACCCAGTACTTC
J: TRBJ2-5
size: -
V: TRBV9
D: TRBD2

CDR3: CASKELGALSNEQFF
DNA: TGTGCCAGTAAAGAGTTAGGGGCGTTAAGCAATGAGCAGTTCTTC
J: TRBJ2-1
size: -
V: TRBV19
D: -

CDR3: CASSLVQLQETQYF
DNA: TGTGCCAGCAGCTTAGTACAGCTACAAGAGACCCAGTACTTC
J: TRBJ2-5
size: -
V: TRBV7-9
D: -

CDR3: CAWSLGQVNQPQHF
DNA: TGTGCCTGGAGTCTCGGACAGGTCAATCAGCCCCAGCATTTT
J: TRBJ1-5
size: -
V: TRBV30
D: TRBD1

CDR3: CASKRAIYSPLHF
DNA: TGTGCCAGCAAGCGGGCAATCTATTCACCCCTCCACTTT
J: TRBJ1-6
size: -
V: TRBV2
D: -

CDR3: CASSPLSGNQPQHF
DNA: TGTGCCAGCTCACCATTGTCAGGGAATCAGCCCCAGCATTTT
J: TRBJ1-5
size: -
V: TRBV18
D: -

CDR3: CASSLGGQVHTEAFF
DNA: TGTGCCAGCAGCTTAGGGGGGCAGGTCCACACTGAAGCTTTCTTT
J: TRBJ1-1
size: -
V: TRBV7-2
D: -

CDR3: CASSYSTGTYSYEQYF
DNA: TGTGCCAGCAGTTACTCGACCGGGACTTACTCCTACGAGCAGTACTTC
J: TRBJ2-7
size: -
V: TRBV6-5
D: -

CDR3: CASSPSSRRFNEKLFF
DNA: TGTGCCAGCAGTCCCTCCAGTAGGCGGTTTAATGAAAAACTGTTTTTT
J: TRBJ1-4
size: -
V: TRBV2
D: -

CDR3: CASSLFYSNQPQHF
DNA: TGTGCCAGCAGTTTGTTTTATAGCAATCAGCCCCAGCATTTT
J: TRBJ1-5
size: -
V: TRBV27
D: -

CDR3: CASSFPGQGALVRNSAEAFF
DNA: TGCGCCAGCAGTTTCCCGGGACAGGGGGCTCTTGTACGCAATAGTGCTGAAGCTTTCTTT
J: TRBJ1-1
size: -
V: TRBV5-1
D: TRBD1

CDR3: CASSQAWVRAARYNEQFF
DNA: TGCGCCAGCAGCCAAGCTTGGGTCAGGGCGGCCAGATACAATGAGCAGTTCTTC
J: TRBJ2-1
size: -
V: TRBV4-1
D: -

CDR3: CASSLVAGARNEQFF
DNA: TGCGCCAGCAGCTTGGTAGCGGGGGCCAGGAATGAGCAGTTCTTC
J: TRBJ2-1
size: once
V: TRBV5-1
D: TRBD2

CDR3: CASSSTGLAGLETQYF
DNA: TGTGCCAGCAGCTCAACCGGACTAGCGGGGTTAGAGACCCAGTACTTC
J: TRBJ2-5
size: -
V: TRBV5-4
D: TRBD2

CDR3: CASSLGGVNTEAFF
DNA: TGTGCCAGCAGCCTAGGGGGCGTGAACACTGAAGCTTTCTTT
J: TRBJ1-1
size: -
V: TRBV7-2
D: TRBD1

CDR3: CASTQGNYGYTF
DNA: TGTGCCAGCACCCAGGGGAACTATGGCTACACCTTC
J: TRBJ1-2
size: once
V: TRBV5-4
D: -

CDR3: CASSLRGLPSSYEQYF
DNA: TGTGCCAGCAGCCTTAGAGGACTTCCTAGCTCCTACGAGCAGTACTTC
J: TRBJ2-7
size: -
V: TRBV9
D: -

CDR3: CASSVEVGAVELFF
DNA: TGTGCCAGCAGCGTAGAGGTAGGGGCGGTTGAACTGTTTTTT
J: TRBJ1-4
size: -
V: TRBV9
D: -

CDR3: CASSSPRGGLTEAFF
DNA: TGTGCCAGCAGTTCCCCCCGCGGGGGCTTGACTGAAGCTTTCTTT
J: TRBJ1-1
size: -
V: TRBV6-2/TRBV6-3
D: -

CDR3: CASSFRLAGVDTQYF
DNA: TGTGCCAGCAGCTTCCGACTGGCGGGGGTAGATACGCAGTATTTT
J: TRBJ2-3
size: -
V: TRBV3-1/TRBV3-2
D: TRBD2

CDR3: CASSTRTSGGAGETQYF
DNA: TGTGCCAGCAGCACCCGGACTAGCGGGGGGGCTGGGGAGACCCAGTACTTC
J: TRBJ2-5
size: -
V: TRBV7-9
D: TRBD2

CDR3: CASSLTGGAGDTQYF
DNA: TGTGCCAGCAGCTTAACAGGGGGCGCGGGGGATACGCAGTATTTT
J: TRBJ2-3
size: -
V: TRBV9
D: TRBD1

CDR3: CASSLVAGDANYGYTF
DNA: TGTGCCAGCAGCTTAGTGGCAGGCGACGCCAACTATGGCTACACCTTC
J: TRBJ1-2
size: -
V: TRBV7-2
D: -

CDR3: CASGRSTAEQYF
DNA: TGTGCCAGCGGCCGATCTACAGCCGAGCAGTACTTC
J: TRBJ2-7
size: few
V: TRBV9
D: -

CDR3: CALGLAGVTGELFF
DNA: TGTGCCTTGGGACTAGCGGGAGTCACCGGGGAGCTGTTTTTT
J: TRBJ2-2
size: -
V: TRBV6-5
D: TRBD2

CDR3: CASTGVMAIWREGYEQYF
DNA: TGTGCCAGCACGGGGGTTATGGCAATCTGGCGGGAGGGCTACGAGCAGTACTTC
J: TRBJ2-7
size: -
V: TRBV28
D: TRBD2

CDR3: CASSHRTGSSYNEQFF
DNA: TGTGCCAGCAGTCACAGGACAGGAAGCTCCTACAATGAGCAGTTCTTC
J: TRBJ2-1
size: -
V: TRBV27
D: TRBD1

CDR3: CATGQTNTEAFF
DNA: TGTGCCACCGGACAGACGAACACTGAAGCTTTCTTT
J: TRBJ1-1
size: once
V: TRBV6-5
D: -

CDR3: CAWSVKGHIYGYTF
DNA: TGTGCCTGGAGTGTAAAGGGGCACATCTATGGCTACACCTTC
J: TRBJ1-2
size: -
V: TRBV30
D: -

CDR3: CASSPPRLAGANNEQFF
DNA: TGTGCCAGCAGCCCCCCCCGACTAGCGGGGGCTAACAATGAGCAGTTCTTC
J: TRBJ2-1
size: -
V: TRBV11-3
D: TRBD2